This paragraph reports one T cell receptor (beta chain). Its antigen is unidentified. The sample belongs to a study of OX40 agonist ivuxolimab in advanced cancers. For the study at large: Aged roughly 23 to 80 with a mean of approximately 60 years, they were 82.7% male.

TCRdb's table, derived via immunoSEQ multiplex PCR, lists solely in-frame clones and lacks some. The repertoire has 55,000 to 75,000 clones, 70% to 90% of them found once; the top ten carry approximately 0.73%. Points from the study as a whole: In the expanded peripheral T cells, antigen specificity was never determined. Partial responders at 0.1-3.0 mg/kg showed near-lowest clonal expansion.

The CDR3 has 17 residues. Deletions cut 0 bases from V and 5 bases from J, with 17 bases between. Per the germline V gene, CDR1 is MNHEY and CDR2 is SMNVEV (reference sequence). This receptor was taken from an adult with an advanced solid tumor such as melanoma, head and neck, liver or kidney cancer. The V gene is TRBV27, the J gene TRBJ2-1, with D perhaps TRBD1 or TRBD2 (6 bases each). The sample consisted of CD4+ or CD8+ T cells sorted from blood, taken in a trial of the OX40 agonist ivuxolimab. The CDR3 loop is CASSLSPGGHGDNEQFF. CDR3 nucleotides: TGTGCCAGCAGTTTATCGCCCGGGGGCCACGGAGACAATGAGCAGTTCTTC.